This T cell receptor beta chain was identified during a study of regulatory T cells in long-lasting Graves disease. V was clipped by 4 bases and J by 5 bases, with 15 bases between them. The CDR3 is made up of 15 amino acids. Germline V CDR1 and CDR2: SGHDT, YYEEEE. The study, taken as a whole, reports: Persistent cases favored TRBV28, TRBJ1-2 and TRBJ2-5.

Documented time point: persistent/refractory GD, antithyroid drugs over 5 years with positive TRAb. There was RNA extracted from PBMCs, and the TCR library was made from it. Patient provenance is recorded as an endocrinology department in Xi'an, China. Arm-PCR of CDR3 regions and iRepertoire HTBI primers were the basis on which TCR beta libraries were built. As originally analysed: Across samples, 60 to 75 TRBV and some 13 TRBJ segments were found. TCRdb itself ran the multiplex PCR reads through MiXCR, one entry per CDR3 protein. It is TCRdb's table, rather than the study itself, that gives the V and J calls and clone size. The sample includes some 450,000 distinct CDR3 sequences, 20% to 25% of them seen just once. With regard to this clonotype: Its antigen is undetermined.

The chain has TRBV5-6 and TRBJ1-4; weak D call: TRBD1 (5 bases). Material: peripheral blood mononuclear cells (PBMCs), obtained when the disease was refractory, from a patient treated with antithyroid drugs. This clonotype was sampled from a female donor with Graves disease. The CDR3 bases are TGTGCCAGCAGCCAAAAGCCTTGGGGGAATGAAAAACTGTTTTTT. Protein: CASSQKPWGNEKLFF.